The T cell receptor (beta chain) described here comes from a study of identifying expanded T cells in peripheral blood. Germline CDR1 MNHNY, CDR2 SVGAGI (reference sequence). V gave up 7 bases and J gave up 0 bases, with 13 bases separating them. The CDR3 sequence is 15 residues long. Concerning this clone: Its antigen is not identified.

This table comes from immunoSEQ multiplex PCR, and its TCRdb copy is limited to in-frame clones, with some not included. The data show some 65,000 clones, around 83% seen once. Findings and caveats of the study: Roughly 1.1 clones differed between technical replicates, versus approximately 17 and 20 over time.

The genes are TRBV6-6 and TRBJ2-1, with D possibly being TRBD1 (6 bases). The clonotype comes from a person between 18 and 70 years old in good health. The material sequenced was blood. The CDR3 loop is CASTRQVRSYNEQFF. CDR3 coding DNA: TGTGCCAGCACTAGACAGGTCCGCTCCTACAATGAGCAGTTCTTC.